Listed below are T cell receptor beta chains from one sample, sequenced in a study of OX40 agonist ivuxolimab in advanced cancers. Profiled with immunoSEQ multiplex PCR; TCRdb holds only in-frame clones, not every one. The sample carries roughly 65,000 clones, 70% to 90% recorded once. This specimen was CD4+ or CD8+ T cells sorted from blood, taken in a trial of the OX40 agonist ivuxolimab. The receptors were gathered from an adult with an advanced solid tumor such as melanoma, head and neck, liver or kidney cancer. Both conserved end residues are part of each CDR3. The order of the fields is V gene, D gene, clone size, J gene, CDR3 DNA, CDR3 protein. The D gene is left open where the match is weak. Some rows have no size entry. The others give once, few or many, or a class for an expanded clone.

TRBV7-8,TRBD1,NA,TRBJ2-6,TGTGCCAGCAGCTTGTCACAGGGGCCTTACCCAACTGGGGCCAACGTCCTGACTTTC,CASSLSQGPYPTGANVLTF
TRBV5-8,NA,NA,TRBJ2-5,TGTGCCAGCAGCTTAGGCCGGCTAGAGACCCAGTACTTC,CASSLGRLETQYF
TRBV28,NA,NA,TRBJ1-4,TGTGCCAGCAGGTTGGGGGGGAAGAGTGAAAAACTGTTTTTT,CASRLGGKSEKLFF
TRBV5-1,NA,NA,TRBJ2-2,TGCGCCAGCAGACGCACGCAGACCGGGGAGCTGTTTTTT,CASRRTQTGELFF
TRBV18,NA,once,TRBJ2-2,TGTGCCAGCTCACGGGCCCAGAGCGCCGGGGAGCTGTTTTTT,CASSRAQSAGELFF
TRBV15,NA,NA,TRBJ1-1,TGTGCCACCAGCACCGGATGGGTAGGCACTGAAGCTTTCTTT,CATSTGWVGTEAFF
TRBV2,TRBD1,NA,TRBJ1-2,TGTGCCAGCAGAGGAATTACGGGACAGGGCTATGGCTACACCTTC,CASRGITGQGYGYTF
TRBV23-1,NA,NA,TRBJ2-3,TGCGCCAGCAGTCATTTGGGCAGAGACACAGATACGCAGTATTTT,CASSHLGRDTDTQYF
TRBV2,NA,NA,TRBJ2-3,TGTGCCAGCAGAAAATCCGGGGCTCGCACAGATACGCAGTATTTT,CASRKSGARTDTQYF
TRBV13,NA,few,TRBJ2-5,TGTGCCAGCAGCTTATTCACCTCCCTCGGCGGGACCCAGTACTTC,CASSLFTSLGGTQYF
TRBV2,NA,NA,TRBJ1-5,TGTGCCAGCAGCTTTCGACAGTTTATTGGCAATCAGCCCCAGCATTTT,CASSFRQFIGNQPQHF
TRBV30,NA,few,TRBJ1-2,TGTGCCTGGAGTGTATTCTATGGCTACACCTTC,CAWSVFYGYTF
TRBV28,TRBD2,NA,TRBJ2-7,TGTGCCAGCAGTTTACCTGAACGGGGGGGTTCCTACGAGCAGTACTTC,CASSLPERGGSYEQYF
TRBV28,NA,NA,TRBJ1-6,TGTGCCAGCAGTTTGTGGGGTTTGGGTAATTCACCCCTCCACTTT,CASSLWGLGNSPLHF
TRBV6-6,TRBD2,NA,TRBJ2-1,TGTGCCAGCAGTTACTCGACTAGCGGCCCCTACAATGAGCAGTTCTTC,CASSYSTSGPYNEQFF
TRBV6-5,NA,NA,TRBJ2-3,TGTGCCAGCAGTTCCGGGACATCTGGGGGCACAGATACGCAGTATTTT,CASSSGTSGGTDTQYF
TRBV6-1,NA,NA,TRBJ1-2,TGTGCCAGCAGTGAATCTACCGGCTATGGCTACACCTTC,CASSESTGYGYTF
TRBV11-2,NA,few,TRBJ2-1,TGTGCCAGCACCCCCTGGGGGTTGAATGAGCAGTTCTTC,CASTPWGLNEQFF
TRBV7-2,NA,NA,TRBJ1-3,TGTGCCAGCAGCAAACCCGGAGGAATCTCTGGAAACACCATATATTTT,CASSKPGGISGNTIYF
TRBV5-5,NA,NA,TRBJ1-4,TGTGCCAGCAGCTTGGCTGGGGGCCGGGCTGAAAAACTGTTTTTT,CASSLAGGRAEKLFF
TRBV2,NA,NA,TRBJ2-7,TGTGCCAGCAGGACCGCGGGACACATCTACGAGCAGTACTTC,CASRTAGHIYEQYF